This T cell receptor (beta chain) was obtained from a study of shared clonotypes between healthy human individuals. The germline V gene encodes CDR1 KGHSH and CDR2 LQKENI. CDR3 length equals 16 residues. V was clipped by 3 bases and J by 6 bases, with 17 bases between them. Per the study methods: Filtering was not the same, since immunoSEQ gave junction-only sequences without quality scores. Assay: immunoSEQ multiplex PCR; the TCRdb copy retains only in-frame clones and omits some. D and trimming were read from the DNA, whereas the V and J calls and clone size are those reported in that table. The sample holds hundreds of thousands of clones, 74% seen once.

The clonotype was recovered from a woman in her 30s in good health. V usage is TRBV18 and J usage is TRBJ2-2; TRBD1 might be the D (6 bases). The sequencing sample was made of memory CD4+ T cells sorted from blood. Subset here: CD45RA-negative fraction. The CDR3 coding sequence is TGTGCCAGCTCACCCACGGAACAGGGTGATGCCGGGGAGCTGTTTTTT. Translated, it gives CASSPTEQGDAGELFF.